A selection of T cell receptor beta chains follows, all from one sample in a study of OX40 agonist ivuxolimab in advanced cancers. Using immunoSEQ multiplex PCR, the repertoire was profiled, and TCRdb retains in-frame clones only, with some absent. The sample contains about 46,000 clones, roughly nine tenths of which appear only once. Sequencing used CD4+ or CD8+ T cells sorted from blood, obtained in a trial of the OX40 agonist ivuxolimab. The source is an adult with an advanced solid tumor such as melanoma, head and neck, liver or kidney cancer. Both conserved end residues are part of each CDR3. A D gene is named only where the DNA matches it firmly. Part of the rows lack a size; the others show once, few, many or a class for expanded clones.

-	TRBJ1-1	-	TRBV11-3	CASSSKKGGTEAFF	TGTGCCAGCAGCTCGAAGAAGGGGGGAACTGAAGCTTTCTTT
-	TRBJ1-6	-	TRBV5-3	CARSWDKNSPLHF	TGTGCCAGAAGCTGGGACAAAAATTCACCCCTCCACTTT
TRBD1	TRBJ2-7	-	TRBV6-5	CASSPGGYEQYF	TGTGCCAGCAGCCCAGGGGGCTACGAGCAGTACTTC
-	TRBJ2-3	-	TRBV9	CASSVAGTTTDTQYF	TGTGCCAGCAGCGTAGCGGGGACCACCACAGATACGCAGTATTTT
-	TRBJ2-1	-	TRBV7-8	CASSLGGSIEQFF	TGTGCCAGCAGCTTAGGGGGTTCGATTGAGCAGTTCTTC
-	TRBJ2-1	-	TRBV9	CASSLVGVNEQFF	TGTGCCAGCAGCCTAGTGGGAGTCAATGAGCAGTTCTTC
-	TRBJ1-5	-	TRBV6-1	CASSDSPGVLNQPQHF	TGTGCCAGCAGTGATTCGCCGGGGGTGTTAAATCAGCCCCAGCATTTT
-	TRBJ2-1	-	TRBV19	CASSPSAGEQFF	TGTGCCAGTAGTCCATCCGCGGGGGAGCAGTTCTTC
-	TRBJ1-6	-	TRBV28	CASSQRTATPPLHF	TGTGCCAGCAGTCAGCGGACAGCCACCCCGCCCCTCCACTTT
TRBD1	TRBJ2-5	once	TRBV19	CASSKGTVQETQYF	TGTGCCAGTAGTAAAGGGACAGTCCAAGAGACCCAGTACTTC
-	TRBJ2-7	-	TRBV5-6	CASSSLRISSYEQYF	TGTGCCAGCAGCTCCCTCAGGATCTCCTCCTACGAGCAGTACTTC
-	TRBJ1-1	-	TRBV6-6	CASSWSLGVNTEAFF	TGTGCCAGCAGTTGGTCCTTGGGGGTGAACACTGAAGCTTTCTTT
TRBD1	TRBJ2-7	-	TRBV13	CASSLGTGAYEQYF	TGTGCCAGCAGCCTCGGGACAGGGGCCTACGAGCAGTACTTC
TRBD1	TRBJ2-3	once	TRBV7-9	CASSLRQGISTDTQYF	TGTGCCAGCAGCCTGAGACAGGGAATCAGCACAGATACGCAGTATTTT
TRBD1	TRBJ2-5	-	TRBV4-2	CASSQEKGAGGKETQYF	TGTGCCAGCAGCCAAGAGAAGGGGGCAGGTGGAAAAGAGACCCAGTACTTC
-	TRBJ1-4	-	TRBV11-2	CASSLDWAANEKLFF	TGTGCCAGCAGCTTAGATTGGGCGGCTAATGAAAAACTGTTTTTT
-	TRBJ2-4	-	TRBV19	CASSAASELAKNIQYF	TGTGCCAGTAGCGCCGCCTCCGAGCTAGCCAAAAACATTCAGTACTTC
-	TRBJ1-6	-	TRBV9	CASSQSSYNSPLHF	TGTGCCAGCAGCCAGAGCTCCTATAATTCACCCCTCCACTTT
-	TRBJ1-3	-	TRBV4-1	CASSRVFSGNTIYF	TGCGCCAGCAGCCGGGTATTCTCTGGAAACACCATATATTTT
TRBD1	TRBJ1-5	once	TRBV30	CAWKVQGAHQPQHF	TGTGCCTGGAAGGTCCAGGGGGCGCATCAGCCCCAGCATTTT
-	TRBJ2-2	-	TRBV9	CASSVGGYTGELFF	TGTGCCAGCAGCGTAGGTGGTTACACCGGGGAGCTGTTTTTT
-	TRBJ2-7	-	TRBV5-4	CASSPSNINYEQYF	TGTGCCAGCAGCCCTTCTAATATCAACTACGAGCAGTACTTC
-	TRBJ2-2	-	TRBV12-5	CASAQEGEPRGGELFF	TGTGCTAGTGCCCAAGAGGGGGAGCCCCGAGGAGGGGAGCTGTTTTTT
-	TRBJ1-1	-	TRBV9	CASSVFPSMNTEAFF	TGTGCCAGCAGCGTCTTTCCATCCATGAACACTGAAGCTTTCTTT
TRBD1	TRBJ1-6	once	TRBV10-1	CASSGTGQLTGNSPLHF	TGCGCCAGCAGTGGAACGGGACAGCTCACGGGGAATTCACCCCTCCACTTT
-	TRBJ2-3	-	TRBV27	CASSRTTDTQYF	TGTGCCAGCAGTAGAACCACAGATACGCAGTATTTT
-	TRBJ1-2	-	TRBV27	CASSPGHPANYGYTF	TGTGCCAGCAGTCCCGGACATCCAGCTAACTATGGCTACACCTTC
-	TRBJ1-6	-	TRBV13	CASSLGQGSNSPLHF	TGTGCCAGCAGCTTAGGCCAAGGCAGTAATTCACCCCTCCACTTT
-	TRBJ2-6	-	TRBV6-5	CASSYGGNGANVLTF	TGTGCCAGCAGTTACGGGGGGAATGGGGCCAACGTCCTGACTTTC